Following are 28 T cell receptor beta chains from one sample sequenced in a study of circulating and synovial CD4+ cells in juvenile arthritis. Profiling relied on immunoSEQ multiplex PCR, and the TCRdb table lists in-frame clones only, not all of them. The repertoire holds over 15,000 clones, approximately 90% seen once, with around 0.78% in the top ten. The specimen was CD4+ T cells from blood. These receptors were obtained from a human donor with juvenile idiopathic arthritis.

This sequence joins TRBV4-3 and TRBJ2-1, with 12 nucleotides matching TRBD1. Trimming at V came to 3 bases and at J to 9 bases, leaving 6 bases not matched to a gene. The CDR3 is 15 residues long. Germline lookup yields CDR1 LGHNA and CDR2 YSLEER. CDR3 region: CASSHGTGGFSEQFF. The CDR3 region has the DNA TGCGCCAGCAGCCATGGGACAGGGGGCTTTAGTGAGCAGTTCTTC.

The V call is TRBV30, the J call TRBJ1-1; 7 nucleotides line up with TRBD1. In germline, CDR1 is GTSNPN, CDR2 SVGIG (reference sequence). V lost 2 bases, J lost 11 bases, and 8 bases stayed unmatched. The CDR3 has 12 amino acids. DNA of the CDR3: TGTGCCTGGAGTAACAGGGGCGTAGGGGCTTTCTTT. Translating it yields CAWSNRGVGAFF.

The V gene is TRBV11-2, the J gene TRBJ1-2; a weak D match, TRBD1 (5 bases). Trimming removed 1 base at V and 2 bases at J, with 8 bases between. The CDR3 is made up of 14 amino acids. Germline V gives CDR1 SGHAT, CDR2 FQNNGV. CDR3 sequence (DNA): TGTGCCAGCAGCTTAGGGCGACAGAACTATGGCTACACCTTC. Protein sequence: CASSLGRQNYGYTF.

The genes are TRBV27 and TRBJ1-2; no firm D call. V was shortened by 3 bases and J by 4 bases, with 9 bases between the two germline ends. Germline V gives CDR1 MNHEY, CDR2 SMNVEV (reference sequence). This CDR3 spans 13 amino acids. CDR3 sequence reads: CASSLRVSYGYTF. CDR3 DNA: TGTGCCAGCAGTTTGAGAGTAAGCTATGGCTACACCTTC.

The genes are TRBV7-9 and TRBJ2-2; D possibly corresponds to TRBD1 (6 bases). Between the trimmed V and J ends, which lost 7 bases and 6 bases, there was a span of 18 bases. Per germline, CDR1 SEHNR and CDR2 FQNEAQ (reference sequence). This CDR3 comprises 15 residues. The DNA of the CDR3 is TGTGCCAGCACGGCACGCCTAGAGGGGGCCGGGGAGCTGTTTTTT. Translation: CASTARLEGAGELFF.

The J gene is TRBJ1-2, the V gene TRBV10-3; D gene ambiguous. V gave up 0 bases and J gave up 1 base, with 3 bases separating them. This CDR3 has 13 amino acids. Germline values: CDR1 ENHRY, CDR2 SYGVKD. CDR3 in DNA: TGTGCCATCAGTGAGTCCGGTAACTATGGCTACACCTTC. It codes for CAISESGNYGYTF.

The chain combines TRBV29-1 with TRBJ1-2, with D unclear. There are 15 residues in the CDR3. V lost 6 bases to trimming and J lost 1 base, with 18 bases between them. The V gene's germline CDR1 is SQVTM and CDR2 ANQGSEA. The CDR3 loop is CSVQALGSGNYGYTF. In DNA, the CDR3 is TGCAGCGTCCAGGCACTCGGTAGTGGTAACTATGGCTACACCTTC.

The chain is built from TRBV6-5 and TRBJ1-2; tentatively, D is TRBD1 (6 bases). Trimming removed 5 bases from V and 1 base from J, with 11 bases in between. CDR1 MNHEY and CDR2 SVGAGI come from the germline V gene. CDR3 size: 14 residues. CDR3 sequence reads: CASSRQGNNYGYTF. The CDR3, as DNA: TGTGCCAGCAGTCGTCAGGGGAATAACTATGGCTACACCTTC.

V and J are TRBV27 and TRBJ2-1, with D possibly being TRBD2 (5 bases). Trimming left V 2 bases short and J 3 bases short, with 11 bases between. The CDR3 sequence is 15 residues long. Germline CDR1 reads MNHEY; CDR2 reads SMNVEV (reference sequence). The CDR3 nucleotides read TGTGCCAGCAGTTTACGAGGGAATTACTACAATGAGCAGTTCTTC. As protein: CASSLRGNYYNEQFF.

This sequence joins TRBV7-8 and TRBJ2-4, with D tentatively TRBD2 (5 bases). The CDR3 is 16 amino acids. V lost 2 bases and J 2 bases, leaving 13 bases between the germline ends. Germline values: CDR1 SGHVS, CDR2 FQNEAQ. The CDR3 DNA reads TGTGCCAGCAGCTTACGGATTTTAGCGTCCAAAAACATTCAGTACTTC. Its protein product is CASSLRILASKNIQYF. Combining the CDR3 with reference TRBV7-8 and TRBJ2-4 gives the whole variable domain GAGVSQSPRYKVAKRGQDVALRCDPISGHVSLFWYQQALGQGPEFLTYFQNEAQLDKSGLPSDRFFAERPEGSVSTLKIQRTQQEDSAVYLCASSLRILASKNIQYFGAGTRLSVL.

The chain carries TRBV5-6 and TRBJ2-3; no reliable D call. V was clipped by 2 bases and J by 0 bases, with 4 bases between them. In germline, CDR1 is SGHDT, CDR2 YYEEEE. CDR3 length equals 13 residues. CDR3 in amino acids: CASSFPSTDTQYF. The CDR3 bases are TGTGCCAGCAGCTTTCCTAGCACAGATACGCAGTATTTT.

The chain joins TRBV7-2 to TRBJ2-7; 8 bases align to TRBD1. This CDR3 comprises 14 residues. V was pared by 5 bases and J by 2 bases, with 5 bases of the junction left unmatched. The germline CDR1 and CDR2 sequences are SGHTA and FQGNSA. In nucleotides, the CDR3 is TGTGCCAGCAGCCCCTCAGGGGGCCCCTACGAGCAGTACTTC. Translation: CASSPSGGPYEQYF.

This chain uses TRBV6-6 with TRBJ1-2, with D perhaps matching TRBD1 (6 bases). Germline-derived CDR1 and CDR2 are MNHNY and SVGAGI (reference sequence). This CDR3 contains 16 residues. The V end lost 5 bases, the J end lost 6 bases, and 22 bases lay between the germline ends. The CDR3 nucleotides are TGTGCCAGCAGTCCCCCGCACAGGGTTAGTTCGGATGGCTACACCTTC. Encoded protein: CASSPPHRVSSDGYTF.

The chain couples TRBV10-3 to TRBJ2-1; D is possibly TRBD2 (10 bases). The CDR3 sequence is 21 residues long. V lost 6 bases and J 6 bases, leaving 36 bases between the germline ends. Germline CDR1 is ENHRY and CDR2 is SYGVKD. The DNA of the CDR3 is TGTGCCATCAGGCATGGACAGGGGAGCGGGAGGGCCTCTCCCTCTCCCAATGAGCAGTTCTTC. The encoded protein is CAIRHGQGSGRASPSPNEQFF.

The chain couples TRBV5-1 to TRBJ2-3, with a weak D call TRBD2 (5 bases). Trimming left V 4 bases short and J 5 bases short, with 14 bases between. The CDR3 totals 14 residues. The germline CDR1 and CDR2 sequences are SGHRS and YFSETQ. The CDR3 region is CASSRRGGEDTQYF. The CDR3 DNA reads TGCGCCAGCAGCAGACGGGGTGGGGAAGATACGCAGTATTTT.

The rearrangement links TRBV4-3 to TRBJ2-3; 7 bases line up with TRBD1. This CDR3 has 16 residues. The V segment lost 4 bases and the J segment 1 base; nucleotides outside the gene matches: 8. Germline CDR1 is LGHNA and CDR2 is YSLEER. The CDR3 nucleotides read TGCGCCAGCAGCCCCAAAACAACAGGGGGCACAGATACGCAGTATTTT. Protein product: CASSPKTTGGTDTQYF.

In this sample, this clone turned up a few times. The rearrangement uses TRBV19 and TRBJ2-2; 9 nucleotides line up with TRBD2. After removal of 2 bases from V and 3 bases from J, the junction contained 10 bases not matched to a gene. Germline V gene lookup returns CDR1 LNHDA and CDR2 SQIVND (reference sequence). The CDR3 sequence is 18 residues long. The CDR3 nucleotides read TGTGCCAGTAGTATAATAGGGGGGCTAGCGGGGCACACCGGGGAGCTGTTTTTT. Translation: CASSIIGGLAGHTGELFF.

This chain links TRBV7-6 with TRBJ2-1, with 7 bases that match TRBD2. The germline CDR1 and CDR2 sequences are SGHVS and FNYEAQ. The CDR3 extends over 16 amino acids. V lost 1 base to trimming and J lost 4 bases; unmatched junction nucleotides: 7. The CDR3 loop reads CASSLVAGVSYNEQFF. CDR3 bases: TGTGCCAGCAGCTTAGTGGCGGGAGTGAGTTACAATGAGCAGTTCTTC.

This clone was observed a handful of times. The chain carries TRBV10-1 and TRBJ2-1; 7 nucleotides align to TRBD1. The V and J ends lost 8 bases and 7 bases, in that order; junction bases with no gene match: 11. The CDR3 is 14 residues long. Germline CDR1 reads WNHNN; CDR2 reads SYGVQD (reference sequence). DNA for the CDR3: TGCGCCAGCTCATACGGACAGGAGGTGAATGAGCAGTTCTTC. Translation gives CASSYGQEVNEQFF.

V and J are TRBV10-3 and TRBJ2-1, with 9 bases lining up with TRBD1. Losses at the gene ends were 3 bases for V and 3 bases for J; bases not matched to a gene: 15. The length of the CDR3 is 19 residues. The germline V gene has CDR1 ENHRY and CDR2 SYGVKD. CDR3 protein: CAISERVPTQGARYNEQFF. Here the CDR3 DNA reads TGTGCCATCAGTGAAAGGGTCCCCACACAGGGGGCGCGCTACAATGAGCAGTTCTTC.

The chain is built from TRBV5-1 and TRBJ2-3; D is perhaps TRBD2 (6 bases). V was trimmed by 0 bases and J by 3 bases, leaving 11 bases between them. The CDR3 length is 15 residues. CDR1 SGHRS and CDR2 YFSETQ come from the germline V gene. This chain's CDR3 is CASSLGRGITDTQYF. CDR3 in DNA: TGCGCCAGCAGCTTGGGGCGGGGAATAACAGATACGCAGTATTTT.

J is TRBJ1-4 and V is TRBV5-4; TRBD1 matches at 7 bases. CDR1 is SGHNT, CDR2 YYREEE, per germline (reference sequence). Trimming removed 0 bases from V and 5 bases from J; junction bases left unmatched: 7. The CDR3 runs 16 residues. CDR3 DNA: TGTGCCAGCAGCTTGGGGGACAGCGTAGAAAATGAAAAACTGTTTTTT. Translated, it gives CASSLGDSVENEKLFF.

The rearrangement uses TRBV2 and TRBJ2-2; D perhaps matches TRBD2 (5 bases). The length of the CDR3 is 16 residues. V was shortened by 11 bases and J by 4 bases, with 23 bases between the two germline ends. CDR1 and CDR2 (germline): SNHLY, FYNNEI. The CDR3: CAGKTPSGGFTGELFF. DNA for the CDR3: TGTGCCGGCAAAACGCCGAGCGGAGGATTCACCGGGGAGCTGTTTTTT. The full variable domain, completed using reference TRBV2 and TRBJ2-2, is EPEVTQTPSHQVTQMGQEVILRCVPISNHLYFYWYRQILGQKVEFLVSFYNNEISEKSEIFDDQFSVERPDGSNFTLKIRSTKLEDSAMYFCAGKTPSGGFTGELFFGEGSRLTVL.

This rearrangement joins TRBV5-1 to TRBJ1-4; possibly TRBD1 for D (6 bases). The CDR3 extends over 14 amino acids. Trimming removed 0 bases at V and 8 bases at J, with 11 bases between. Per germline, CDR1 SGHRS and CDR2 YFSETQ. DNA for the CDR3: TGCGCCAGCAGCTTGGCAGGGGATAGCGAAAAACTGTTTTTT. As protein: CASSLAGDSEKLFF.

The rearrangement links TRBV2 to TRBJ2-5; tentatively, D is TRBD1 (6 bases). This CDR3 has 15 amino acids. The ends were cut back, 3 bases at V and 4 bases at J, with 15 bases in the middle. Germline V lookup: CDR1 SNHLY, CDR2 FYNNEI. CDR3 sequence: CASSERNQGLETQYF. DNA for the CDR3: TGTGCCAGCAGTGAGCGGAACCAGGGGCTAGAGACCCAGTACTTC.

The chain joins TRBV2 to TRBJ1-4, with D perhaps matching TRBD1 (6 bases). Looked up from germline, CDR1 is SNHLY and CDR2 is FYNNEI. The CDR3 is 15 amino acids. Trimming left V 3 bases short and J 1 base short, with 9 bases between. For the CDR3, the DNA is TGTGCCAGCAGTGACAGGGGTTTAACTAATGAAAAACTGTTTTTT. Its protein is CASSDRGLTNEKLFF.

The genes are TRBV11-1 and TRBJ2-3; 10 bases agree with TRBD2. V shed 3 bases, J shed 1 base, and the junction held 13 bases outside the gene matches. Germline V CDR1 and CDR2: SGHAT, FQDESV (reference sequence). The CDR3 loop spans 19 amino acids. CDR3 coding DNA: TGTGCCAGCAGCTTGCTACAATATCGGACTAGCGGAGGCACAGATACGCAGTATTTT. Translation: CASSLLQYRTSGGTDTQYF.

V usage is TRBV19 and J usage is TRBJ2-7, with TRBD1 matching over 9 bases. The CDR3 spans 14 residues. The V segment lost 5 bases and the J segment 6 bases; nucleotides outside the gene matches: 8. Germline V gene sequence: CDR1 LNHDA, CDR2 SQIVND (reference sequence). CDR3 in amino acids: CASSRQGDVSEQYF. The CDR3 DNA reads TGTGCCAGTAGTCGACAGGGGGACGTGAGCGAGCAGTACTTC.